Listed below are T cell receptor beta chains from one sample, sequenced in a study of beta chain features in type 1 diabetes. Clones were sequenced by immunoSEQ multiplex PCR, and TCRdb holds only the in-frame ones, with some missing. This sample has 250,000 to 350,000 clones, with about 15% found just once. Sequencing was performed on naive CD4+ T cells from blood. The origin of the receptors is a man younger than 35 with type 1 diabetes. The CDR3 runs from the conserved cysteine through the conserved F or W. A D gene is named only where the DNA matches it firmly. Size is stated for part of the rows, as once, few or many counts, or as a class when the clone is expanded.

D gene | J gene | clone size | V gene | CDR3 DNA | CDR3 protein
NA | TRBJ2-7 | NA | TRBV18 | TGTGCCAGCTCACCACAGGGGCTCGACGAGCAGTACTTC | CASSPQGLDEQYF
NA | TRBJ1-2 | NA | TRBV10-3 | TGTGCCACCACTGCGCAAATCGGTTTAGTTGGCTACACCTTC | CATTAQIGLVGYTF
NA | TRBJ2-6 | NA | TRBV2 | TGTGCCAGCAGTGACGGCGACTTCCATCCTAGCTCTGGGGCCAACGTCCTGACTTTC | CASSDGDFHPSSGANVLTF
TRBD1 | TRBJ1-4 | NA | TRBV25-1 | TGTGCCAGCAGTCCCCTGGGACAGGGGAACAGACCGCTGTTTTTT | CASSPLGQGNRPLFF
TRBD1 | TRBJ1-2 | few | TRBV6-1 | TGTGCCAGCAGTGAGACAGGGAAGAATGGCTACACCTTC | CASSETGKNGYTF
TRBD1 | TRBJ2-2 | once | TRBV5-1 | TGCGCCAGCAGCCGAGACAGGGGGAGGAACGGGGAGCTGTTTTTT | CASSRDRGRNGELFF
NA | TRBJ2-2 | few | TRBV30 | TGTGCCTGGAGTACCAGGGGATCGAACACCGGGGAGCTGTTTTTT | CAWSTRGSNTGELFF
NA | TRBJ2-1 | NA | TRBV5-4 | TGTGCCAGCAGCTGGCCCTACAATGAGCAGTTCTTC | CASSWPYNEQFF
TRBD1 | TRBJ1-2 | NA | TRBV5-1 | TGCGCCAGCAGTCGGGACAGGGCGTGGAATGGCTACACCTTC | CASSRDRAWNGYTF
NA | TRBJ2-7 | NA | TRBV4-3 | TGCGCCAGCAGCCCCGCGAGGGCGACAGGCCCAATCTGGTACGAGCAGTACTTC | CASSPARATGPIWYEQYF
TRBD1 | TRBJ2-2 | NA | TRBV28 | TGTGCCAGCAGTCCCCAGGACAGGCTTAACACCGGGGAGCTGTTTTTT | CASSPQDRLNTGELFF
NA | TRBJ1-5 | few | TRBV5-1 | TGCGCCAGCAGCTTGGCCGGGAATCAGCCCCAGCATTTT | CASSLAGNQPQHF
NA | TRBJ2-7 | few | TRBV10-2 | TGCGCCAGCAGGGCGGGCCGAACCTACGAGCAGTACTTC | CASRAGRTYEQYF
NA | TRBJ2-6 | few | TRBV6-5 | TGTGCCAGCAGGCCGGAGATCTCTGGGGCCAACGTCCTGACTTTC | CASRPEISGANVLTF
NA | TRBJ2-1 | few | TRBV7-8 | TGTGCCAGCAGCCTAACGGACCGAGGGCAGCAGTTCTTC | CASSLTDRGQQFF
TRBD1 | TRBJ1-2 | few | TRBV18 | TGTGCCAGCTCACCGACTACAGGGGGCAATGGCTACACCTTC | CASSPTTGGNGYTF
TRBD1 | TRBJ1-1 | NA | TRBV29-1 | TGCAGCGTTGAACTGCAGGGGGCCGTGAACACTGAAGCTTTCTTT | CSVELQGAVNTEAFF
TRBD1 | TRBJ1-4 | few | TRBV30 | TGTGCCTGGGGACAGGGTCTACGGGAAAAACTGTTTTTT | CAWGQGLREKLFF
NA | TRBJ1-2 | few | TRBV29-1 | TGCAGCGTTTTGACAACCCTATTTAACTATGGCTACACCTTC | CSVLTTLFNYGYTF
NA | TRBJ2-3 | few | TRBV2 | TGTGCCAGCAGTGAATTTCAGAGCACAGATACGCAGTATTTT | CASSEFQSTDTQYF
NA | TRBJ2-2 | NA | TRBV5-1 | TGCGCCAGCCGCGCGATGGACAGGAACACCGGGGAGCTGTTTTTT | CASRAMDRNTGELFF
NA | TRBJ2-7 | NA | TRBV5-1 | TGCGCCAGCAGCCCAAGGGGACAACGGTCCTACGAGCAGTACTTC | CASSPRGQRSYEQYF
TRBD1 | TRBJ2-1 | NA | TRBV5-1 | TGCGCCAGCAGCTTGGGGGACAGGGCCCTCAATGAGCAGTTCTTC | CASSLGDRALNEQFF
TRBD1 | TRBJ2-3 | NA | TRBV5-4 | TGTGCCAGCAGCACTCCGGGACAGGGAGATACGCAGTATTTT | CASSTPGQGDTQYF
NA | TRBJ2-2 | few | TRBV11-3 | TGTGCCAGCAGCCTACCGAGTTCCGGGGAGCTGTTTTTT | CASSLPSSGELFF
TRBD1 | TRBJ2-7 | NA | TRBV7-2 | TGTGCCAGCGGAACCTGGGACAGACCCTACGAGCAGTACTTC | CASGTWDRPYEQYF
NA | TRBJ2-7 | NA | TRBV7-2 | TGTGCCAATGCCAGAAACAAGGAGCGCCCCTACGAGCAGTACTTC | CANARNKERPYEQYF
NA | TRBJ2-5 | few | TRBV18 | TGTGCCAGCTCACAAACCTCAACAGGGATGGCACAAGAGACCCAGTACTTC | CASSQTSTGMAQETQYF
NA | TRBJ2-5 | NA | TRBV7-6 | TGTGCCAGCAGCTTAGGACCTCAGGGCGAGACCCAGTACTTC | CASSLGPQGETQYF
TRBD1 | TRBJ2-7 | few | TRBV7-2 | TGTGCCAGCTCGGAACAGGGGGGAGTGAGCGAGCAGTACTTC | CASSEQGGVSEQYF
NA | TRBJ1-1 | NA | TRBV6-6 | TGTGCCAGCAGCTTCAGGGGACGGGACACTGAAGCTTTCTTT | CASSFRGRDTEAFF
TRBD1 | TRBJ1-1 | few | TRBV4-1 | TGCGCCAGCAGCACAGGACAGGGCACGGGCATGAACACTGAAGCTTTCTTT | CASSTGQGTGMNTEAFF
NA | TRBJ2-1 | few | TRBV21-1 | TGTGCCAGCAGCAAACGCCGGGAGGGCCGGGAATCCGATAATGAGCAGTTCTTC | CASSKRREGRESDNEQFF
NA | TRBJ1-5 | NA | TRBV6-1 | TGTGCCAGCAGTGCGACAGGATTCTATAGCAATCAGCCCCAGCATTTT | CASSATGFYSNQPQHF
TRBD1 | TRBJ2-2 | few | TRBV9 | TGTGCCAGCAGCGAAGGGGGCGAGAACACCGGGGAGCTGTTTTTT | CASSEGGENTGELFF
TRBD1 | TRBJ2-7 | few | TRBV10-3 | TGTGCCATCAAGACTTCGGGACAGGGCTCCTACGAGCAGTACTTC | CAIKTSGQGSYEQYF
TRBD1 | TRBJ1-5 | few | TRBV30 | TGTGCCTGGGCCGGGACAGGGAATCAGCCCCAGCATTTT | CAWAGTGNQPQHF
NA | TRBJ2-7 | few | TRBV2 | TGTGCCAGCGGGCCCAGGAACTCCTACGAGCAGTACTTC | CASGPRNSYEQYF
NA | TRBJ2-7 | NA | TRBV18 | TGTGCCAGCTCACCCAACATAGAGCAGGGGTCTGGCGAGCAGTACTTC | CASSPNIEQGSGEQYF
NA | TRBJ2-6 | few | TRBV5-6 | TGTGCCAGCATTGTTGGAGGGTCTGGAGGGGCCAACGTCCTGACTTTC | CASIVGGSGGANVLTF
TRBD1 | TRBJ1-2 | few | TRBV7-2 | TGTGCCAGCAGCCCGGACAGGAACTATGGCTACACCTTC | CASSPDRNYGYTF
NA | TRBJ1-5 | few | TRBV28 | TGTGCCAGCAGTTTAGCCCCTGGCCAGGAGCCCCAGCATTTT | CASSLAPGQEPQHF
TRBD2 | TRBJ2-5 | NA | TRBV19 | TGTGCCAGTAGTATGAGAGCGGGGGGTGGGGAGACCCAGTACTTC | CASSMRAGGGETQYF
NA | TRBJ2-1 | NA | TRBV9 | TGTGCCAGCAGCGTTAGAGGGAGTGGCCCCAATGAGCAGTTCTTC | CASSVRGSGPNEQFF
NA | TRBJ2-1 | few | TRBV4-1 | TGCGCCAGCAGCCAAGGGGCTTACAATGAGCAGTTCTTC | CASSQGAYNEQFF
NA | TRBJ1-2 | few | TRBV6-6 | TGTGCCAGCAGTTCGACACTGGCCTATGGCTACACCTTC | CASSSTLAYGYTF
NA | TRBJ2-1 | NA | TRBV5-4 | TGTGCCAGCAGCCCCGAAACGGGGTTGGATGAGCAGTTCTTC | CASSPETGLDEQFF
NA | TRBJ2-2 | few | TRBV7-9 | TGTGCCAGCAGCCAGGGCCAAGCCCACACCGGGGAGCTGTTTTTT | CASSQGQAHTGELFF